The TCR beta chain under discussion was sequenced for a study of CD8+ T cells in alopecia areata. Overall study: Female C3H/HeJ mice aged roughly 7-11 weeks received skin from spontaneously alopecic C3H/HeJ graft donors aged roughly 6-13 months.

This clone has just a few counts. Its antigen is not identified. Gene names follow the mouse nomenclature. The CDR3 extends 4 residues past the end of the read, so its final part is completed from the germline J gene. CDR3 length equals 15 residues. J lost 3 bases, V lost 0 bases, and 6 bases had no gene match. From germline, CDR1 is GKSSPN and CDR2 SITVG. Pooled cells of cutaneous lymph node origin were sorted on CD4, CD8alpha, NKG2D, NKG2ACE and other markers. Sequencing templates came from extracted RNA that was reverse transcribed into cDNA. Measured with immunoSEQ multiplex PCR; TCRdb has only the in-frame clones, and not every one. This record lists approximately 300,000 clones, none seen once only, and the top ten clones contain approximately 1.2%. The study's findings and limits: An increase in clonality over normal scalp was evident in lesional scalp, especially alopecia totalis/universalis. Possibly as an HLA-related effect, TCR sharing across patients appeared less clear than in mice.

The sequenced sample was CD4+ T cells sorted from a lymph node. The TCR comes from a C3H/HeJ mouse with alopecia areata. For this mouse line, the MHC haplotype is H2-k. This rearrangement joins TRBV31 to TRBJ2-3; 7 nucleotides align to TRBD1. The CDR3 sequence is CAWSLGQLVAETLYF. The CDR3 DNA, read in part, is TGTGCCTGGAGTCTGGGACAGCTAGTGGCAGAA.